The 25 T cell receptor beta chains below were found in one sample sequenced in a study of tumor-infiltrating lymphocytes in oesophageal squamous cell carcinoma. From the PCR reads, TCRdb called clonotypes with MiXCR, one entry per CDR3 protein. The top ten hold about 10% of the sample, which has about 20,000 distinct CDR3 sequences, more than 40% seen once. Sequences were obtained from normal esophageal tissue next to the tumor. Receptors were obtained from a male donor with esophageal squamous cell carcinoma.

About this clonotype itself: This likely comes from a read error, as the CDR3 has no conserved phenylalanine or tryptophan at its end. Because the CDR3's place on the DNA is in doubt, the DNA is left out and the CDR3 is given as listed by TCRdb. The chain joins TRBV12-3 or TRBV12-4 to TRBJ2-3; the table's D call TRBD2 went unverified against the DNA. From its first to its last residue, the CDR3 has 16 amino acids. The CDR3 region is CASSTGEGNYGYTFGS.

This chain connects TRBV27 to TRBJ2-2; tentatively, D is TRBD1 or TRBD2 (5 bases each). This CDR3 region has 15 residues. CDR1 is MNHEY, CDR2 SMNVEV, per germline (reference sequence). Trimming shortened V by 3 bases and J by 5 bases, and 13 bases separated the two germline ends. Here the CDR3 reads CASSFLGTWTGELFF. In DNA form, the CDR3 reads TGTGCCAGCAGTTTTCTCGGGACGTGGACCGGGGAGCTGTTTTTT.

Comments on this clonotype: A junction boundary mismatches the germline segment, possibly from a read error. This chain uses TRBV7-7 with TRBJ2-1; no reliable D call. The DNA end lines up better with TRBJ2-5; the J call may be wrong. The CDR3 totals 14 residues. Germline V gene sequence: CDR1 SSHAT, CDR2 FNYEAQ (reference sequence). The CDR3 sequence: CASSLGSGRETQYF. The CDR3 DNA reads TGTGCTAGCAGCTTAGGGTCCGGACGGGAGACCCAGTACTTC.

This clonotype showed up many times. The chain uses TRBV27 and TRBJ1-2; 8 bases map to TRBD1. The trim removed 6 bases at V and 2 bases at J, leaving 8 bases unmatched. Germline-derived CDR1 and CDR2 are MNHEY and SMNVEV (reference sequence). CDR3 length: 15 amino acids. The CDR3 nucleotides read TGTGCCAGCAGCAGGGGGCCCTCGTCCAACTATGGCTACACCTTC. It codes for CASSRGPSSNYGYTF.

The rearrangement links TRBV7-2 to TRBJ2-1; D not certain. Looked up from germline, CDR1 is SGHTA and CDR2 is FQGNSA. Trimming removed 5 bases from V and 9 bases from J, with 17 bases in between. This CDR3 region has 14 residues. The CDR3 sequence is CASSPWAVGGEQFF. In DNA form, the CDR3 reads TGTGCCAGCAGCCCCTGGGCGGTTGGTGGTGAGCAGTTCTTC.

The chain joins TRBV5-4 to TRBJ1-3; maybe TRBD1 (6 bases). With 3 bases removed from V and 2 bases from J, the gap between germline ends came to 15 bases. Germline V gene data show CDR1 as SGHNT and CDR2 as YYREEE (reference sequence). This CDR3 is 16 amino acids long. This chain's CDR3 is CASSSRGGGPGNTIYF. CDR3 nucleotide sequence: TGTGCCAGCAGCTCGCGCGGCGGGGGGCCTGGAAACACCATATATTTT.

This clonotype was observed a single time. The chain recombines TRBV5-1 with TRBJ2-1, with 8 bases that match TRBD2. The J call is uncertain, as TRBJ2-7 better fits the DNA end. CDR3 length equals 16 residues. Looked up from germline, CDR1 is SGHRS and CDR2 is YFSETQ. In DNA form, the CDR3 reads TGCGCCAGCAGCTTGGCCCCGGGACTAGAAACAGATACGCAGTACTTC. Translation: CASSLAPGLETDTQYF.

This clonotype appeared a few times. J is TRBJ2-2 and V is TRBV29-1; 11 bases align to TRBD2. V lost 5 bases to trimming and J lost 4 bases; unmatched junction nucleotides: 6. Germline CDR1 is SQVTM and CDR2 is ANQGSEA. The CDR3 is made up of 15 amino acids. CDR3 sequence (DNA): TGCAGCGTTACCTCTAGCGGGAGGCCCACCGGGGAGCTGTTTTTT. Residues: CSVTSSGRPTGELFF.

This chain uses TRBV6-6 with TRBJ2-7; tentative D call: TRBD1 (6 bases). Trimming pared 2 bases from V and 3 bases from J, leaving 8 bases between. The CDR3 spans 13 residues. Germline values: CDR1 MNHNY, CDR2 SVGAGI (reference sequence). In DNA, the CDR3 is TGTGCCAGCAGTTACAGGACAGACTACGAGCAGTACTTC. This sequence encodes CASSYRTDYEQYF.

V is TRBV6-4 and J is TRBJ2-5; no definite D call. CDR1 and CDR2 from the germline V gene are MRHNA and SNTAGT. The CDR3 totals 14 residues. Trimming left V 2 bases short and J 11 bases short, with 18 bases between. The CDR3 region has the DNA TGTGCCAGCAGTGACGGCTCGGAGTACAATGAGCAGTACTTC. Residues: CASSDGSEYNEQYF.

This clonotype showed up many times. A read error is possible here, since a much larger clone lies one base away. J is TRBJ2-7 and V is TRBV28, with a weak D call TRBD2 (6 bases). The assigned J gene may be wrong: the sequence end matches TRBJ2-1 better. Looked up from germline, CDR1 is MDHEN and CDR2 is SYDVKM. The CDR3 covers 11 residues. For the CDR3, the DNA is TGTGCCAGCGGGTCGGGGAGGGAGCAGTTCTTC. It encodes CASGSGREQFF.

The chain has TRBV25-1 and TRBJ2-3; 8 nucleotides agree with TRBD2. The J segment lost 4 bases and the V segment lost 0 bases, leaving 3 bases of the junction unmatched. The germline CDR1 and CDR2 sequences are MGHDK and SYGVNS. The CDR3 runs to 15 residues. CDR3: CASSEYGREADTQYF. CDR3 bases: TGTGCCAGCAGTGAATATGGGCGGGAGGCAGATACGCAGTATTTT.

This clonotype was observed at least ten times. At one boundary the junction diverges from the germline segment, which might be a read error. This sequence joins TRBV6-1 and TRBJ2-1, with 9 nucleotides matching TRBD1. The CDR3 extends over 13 amino acids. Germline-derived CDR1 and CDR2 are MNHNS and SASEGT. Written as DNA, the CDR3 is TGTGCCAGTGCGACAGGGGGAAATTCACCCCTCCACTTC. It specifies CASATGGNSPLHF.

There are a few counts of this clonotype. The V gene is TRBV7-2, the J gene TRBJ2-7, with 8 bases identical to TRBD1. Germline V gives CDR1 SGHTA, CDR2 FQGNSA. J gave up 7 bases and V 1 base, and 0 bases lay outside the gene matches. The CDR3 is made up of 12 amino acids. The CDR3 loop reads CASSLGTGEQYF. As DNA, the CDR3 is TGTGCCAGCAGCTTAGGGACAGGGGAGCAGTACTTC.

This clonotype was counted between two and nine times. The rearrangement links TRBV5-1 to TRBJ2-1, with TRBD2 matching over 9 bases. The DNA end lines up better with TRBJ2-7; the J call may be wrong. CDR3 length: 16 amino acids. Per the germline V gene, CDR1 is SGHRS and CDR2 is YFSETQ. The CDR3 bases are TGCGCCAGCAGCTTGAATTTACTAGCGGGTGGTAATGAGCAGTACTTC. It encodes CASSLNLLAGGNEQYF.

By its share, this clonotype is medium-sized (0.01 to 0.1%). This rearrangement joins TRBV24-1 to TRBJ2-3, with D perhaps given as TRBD1 or TRBD2 (5 bases each). The CDR3 extends over 16 amino acids. V lost 1 base to trimming and J lost 2 bases, with 12 bases between them. Per germline, CDR1 KGHDR and CDR2 SFDVKD. The DNA for the CDR3 is TGTGCCACCAGTGATTTCGCCGGGACCTTCACAGATACGCAGTATTTT. The encoded protein is CATSDFAGTFTDTQYF.

This clonotype was counted at least ten times. The rearrangement links TRBV6-1 to TRBJ2-3, with 7 positions matching TRBD1. The germline gives CDR1 MNHNS, CDR2 SASEGT. The ends lost 5 bases at V and 1 base at J; junction bases unmatched: 6. This CDR3 region has 15 residues. CDR3 DNA: TGTGCCAGCAGTAGGGACAGCTGGGGCACAGATACGCAGTATTTT. Its translation is CASSRDSWGTDTQYF.

This chain links TRBV6-6 with TRBJ2-6; D assignment may be TRBD1 or TRBD2 (5 bases each). Trimming stripped 3 bases from V and 0 bases from J, with 12 bases between. Germline lookup yields CDR1 MNHNY and CDR2 SVGAGI (reference sequence). The CDR3 totals 17 residues. The chain's CDR3 is CASSYSGSSSGANVLTF. As DNA, the CDR3 is TGTGCCAGCAGTTATTCAGGGAGTTCCTCTGGGGCCAACGTCCTGACTTTC.

This clonotype is categorized as medium-sized. Being one base from a much bigger clone, this may be a read error. The chain has TRBV7-9 and TRBJ2-5; D call uncertain. V was pared by 1 base and J by 11 bases, with 20 bases between. Germline CDR1 is SEHNR and CDR2 is FQNEAQ (reference sequence). This CDR3 has 15 residues. The CDR3 region is CASSLDRSVAAEQYF. The CDR3 DNA reads as TGTGCCAGCAGCTTAGATAGGAGCGTAGCCGCTGAGCAGTACTTC.

The CDR3 region is CASSEVGQTTDTQYF. Written as DNA, the CDR3 is TGTGCCAGCAGTGAAGTAGGGCAGACCACAGATACGCAGTATTTT. The gene calls are TRBV2 and TRBJ2-3, with unresolved D. V lost 1 base and J lost 2, with 10 bases in between. Germline V gene data show CDR1 as SNHLY and CDR2 as FYNNEI. The CDR3 contains 15 residues. Drawing the rest from reference TRBV2 and TRBJ2-3, the complete variable domain is EPEVTQTPSHQVTQMGQEVILRCVPISNHLYFYWYRQILGQKVEFLVSFYNNEISEKSEIFDDQFSVERPDGSNFTLKIRSTKLEDSAMYFCASSEVGQTTDTQYFGPGTRLTVL.

The rearrangement uses TRBV2 and TRBJ2-5; 8 bases fit TRBD2. CDR1 is SNHLY, CDR2 FYNNEI, per germline. Trimming removed 2 bases from V and 11 bases from J; junction bases left unmatched: 10. The CDR3 has 14 residues. The CDR3 reads CASSETSGSYAQYF. CDR3 sequence (DNA): TGTGCCAGCAGTGAAACTAGCGGCTCCTACGCGCAGTACTTC.

This clonotype is medium-sized within its sample. The chain joins TRBV7-8 to TRBJ2-5; D unresolved. Trimming pared 0 bases from V and 1 base from J, leaving 6 bases between. Germline V CDR1 and CDR2: SGHVS, FQNEAQ. The length of the CDR3 is 14 residues. The CDR3 protein is CASSLAFSQETQYF. Written as DNA, the CDR3 is TGTGCCAGCAGCTTAGCTTTCAGCCAAGAGACCCAGTACTTC.

This clonotype was observed many times. The chain recombines TRBV5-1 with TRBJ2-3, with 9 bases that match TRBD2. This CDR3 region has 14 residues. The V gene end was trimmed by 2 bases and the J gene end by 3 bases; junction bases not matched to a gene: 1. Germline CDR1 SGHRS, CDR2 YFSETQ. The CDR3 DNA reads TGCGCCAGCAGCTTAGGACTAGCGACAGATACGCAGTATTTT. Amino acids: CASSLGLATDTQYF.

As for this clonotype: A clone one base away is much larger, so this may be a read error. J is TRBJ2-1 and V is TRBV28; TRBD1 might be the D (5 bases). The J call may be mistaken, given a closer DNA end match to TRBJ2-7. There are 15 residues in the CDR3. From germline, CDR1 is MDHEN and CDR2 SYDVKM. The CDR3 region is CASRGRSAGEREQYF. In DNA form, the CDR3 reads TGTGCCAGCAGGGGGCGCTCGGCTGGTGAACGTGAGCAGTACTTC.

This clonotype was detected many times. The rearrangement uses TRBV6-1 and TRBJ1-3; no firm D call. Trimming took off 5 bases at V and 0 bases at J, with 5 bases between the two ends. The CDR3 totals 13 residues. From germline, CDR1 is MNHNS and CDR2 SASEGT. The chain's CDR3 is CASSWTSGNTIYF. The CDR3 region has the DNA TGTGCCAGCAGTTGGACCTCTGGAAACACCATATATTTT.